This passage covers 2 T cell receptor beta chains from one sample sequenced in a study of CD8+CD57+ T cells in acquired aplastic anemia. Profiling that covered TCR beta VDJ and CDR3 relied on genomic DNA as its template. One entry per CDR3 protein results from TCRdb running MiXCR on the reads. Of roughly 100,000 distinct CDR3 sequences in the sample, around two thirds were seen once. All patients picked for sequencing had shown, by flow cytometry, an expansion of CD8+CD57+ cells. What was sequenced was sorted CD4+, CD8+, or CD8+CD57+ T cells (not recorded which) from PBMCs. The receptors were gathered from a human donor with aplastic anemia.

The chain has TRBV7-9 and TRBJ2-2, with D possibly TRBD2 on 6 matching bases. The CDR3 totals 14 residues. Germline-derived CDR1 and CDR2 are SEHNR and FQNEAQ (reference sequence). The ends were cut back, 4 bases at V and 1 base at J, with 7 bases in the middle. CDR3 DNA: TGTGCCAGCAGCTGGGGAGGGAACACCGGGGAGCTGTTTTTT. Encoded protein: CASSWGGNTGELFF.

The rearrangement uses TRBV6-2 or TRBV6-3 and TRBJ2-1; TRBD2 aligns across 8 bases. The CDR3 totals 16 residues. Germline CDR1 and CDR2: MNHEY and SVGEGT. Unmatched junction bases numbered 4, after V lost 2 bases and J lost 1 base. The CDR3 loop is CASSYLLAGSYNEQFF. DNA for the CDR3: TGTGCCAGCAGTTACCTGTTAGCGGGGTCCTACAATGAGCAGTTCTTC.